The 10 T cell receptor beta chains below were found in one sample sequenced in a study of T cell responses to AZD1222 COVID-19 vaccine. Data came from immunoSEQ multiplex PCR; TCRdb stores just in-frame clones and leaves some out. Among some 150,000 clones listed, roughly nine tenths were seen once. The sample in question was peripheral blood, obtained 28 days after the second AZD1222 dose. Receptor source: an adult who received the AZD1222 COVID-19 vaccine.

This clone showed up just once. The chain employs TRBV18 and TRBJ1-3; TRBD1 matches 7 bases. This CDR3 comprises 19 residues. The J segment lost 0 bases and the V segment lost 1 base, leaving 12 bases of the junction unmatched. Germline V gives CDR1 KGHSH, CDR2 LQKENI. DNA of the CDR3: TGTGCCAGCTCACCACACGGACCACAGGGGTCGAGCTCTGGAAACACCATATATTTT. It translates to CASSPHGPQGSSSGNTIYF.

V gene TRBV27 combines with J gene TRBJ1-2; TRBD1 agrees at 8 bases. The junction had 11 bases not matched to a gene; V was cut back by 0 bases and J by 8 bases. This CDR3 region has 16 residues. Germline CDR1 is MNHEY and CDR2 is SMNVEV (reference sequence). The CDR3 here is CASSLSFGQGAKGYTF. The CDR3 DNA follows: TGTGCCAGCAGTTTATCGTTCGGGCAGGGGGCCAAAGGCTACACCTTC.

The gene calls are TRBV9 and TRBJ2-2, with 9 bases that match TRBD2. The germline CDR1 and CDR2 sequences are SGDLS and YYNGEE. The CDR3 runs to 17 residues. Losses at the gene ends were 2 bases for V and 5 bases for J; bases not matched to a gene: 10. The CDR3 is CASSVTTGLAGTGELFF. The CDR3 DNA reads TGTGCCAGCAGCGTGACAACGGGACTAGCTGGGACCGGGGAGCTGTTTTTT.

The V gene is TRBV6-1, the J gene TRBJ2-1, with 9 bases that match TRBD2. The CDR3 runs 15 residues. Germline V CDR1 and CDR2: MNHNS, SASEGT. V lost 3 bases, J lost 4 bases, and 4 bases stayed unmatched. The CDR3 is CASSDEAGGYNEQFF. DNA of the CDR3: TGTGCCAGCAGTGATGAAGCGGGGGGTTACAATGAGCAGTTCTTC.

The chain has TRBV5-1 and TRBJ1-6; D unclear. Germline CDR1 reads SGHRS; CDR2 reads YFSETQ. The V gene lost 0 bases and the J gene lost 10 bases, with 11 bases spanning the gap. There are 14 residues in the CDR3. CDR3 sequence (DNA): TGCGCCAGCAGCTTGGGGTACGAGGAATCACCCCTCCACTTT. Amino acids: CASSLGYEESPLHF.

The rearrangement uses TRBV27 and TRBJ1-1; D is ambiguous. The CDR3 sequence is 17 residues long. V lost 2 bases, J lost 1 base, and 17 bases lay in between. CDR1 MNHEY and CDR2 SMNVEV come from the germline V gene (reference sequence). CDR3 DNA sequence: TGTGCCAGCAGTTTAAGGGCAGGTCAGCCAGGGAACACTGAAGCTTTCTTT. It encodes CASSLRAGQPGNTEAFF.

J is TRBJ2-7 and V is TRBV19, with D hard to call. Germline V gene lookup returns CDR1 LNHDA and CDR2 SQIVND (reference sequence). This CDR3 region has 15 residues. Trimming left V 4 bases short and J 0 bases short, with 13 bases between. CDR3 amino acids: CASSTPQANSYEQYF. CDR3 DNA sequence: TGTGCCAGTAGTACGCCGCAGGCCAACTCCTACGAGCAGTACTTC.

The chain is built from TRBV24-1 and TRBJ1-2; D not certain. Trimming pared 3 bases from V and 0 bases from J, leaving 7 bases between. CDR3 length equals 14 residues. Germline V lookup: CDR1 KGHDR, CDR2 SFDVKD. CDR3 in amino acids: CATSDRVSNYGYTF. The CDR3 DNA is TGTGCCACCAGTGATAGGGTTTCTAACTATGGCTACACCTTC.

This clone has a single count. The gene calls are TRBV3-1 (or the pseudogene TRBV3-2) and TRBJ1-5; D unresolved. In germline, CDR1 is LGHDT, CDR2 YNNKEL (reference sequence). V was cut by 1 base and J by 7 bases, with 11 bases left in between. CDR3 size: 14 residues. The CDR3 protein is CASSQGQLRQPQHF. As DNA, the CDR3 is TGTGCCAGCAGCCAAGGCCAGCTAAGGCAGCCCCAGCATTTT.

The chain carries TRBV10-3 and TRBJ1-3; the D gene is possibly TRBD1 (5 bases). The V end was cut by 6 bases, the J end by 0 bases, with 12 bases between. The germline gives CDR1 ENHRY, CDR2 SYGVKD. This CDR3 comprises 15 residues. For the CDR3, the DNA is TGTGCCATCAGGGATCAGGGCTCCTCTGGAAACACCATATATTTT. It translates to CAIRDQGSSGNTIYF.